Following are 13 T cell receptor beta chains from one sample sequenced in a study of response to subunit inactivated influenza vaccine. One entry per CDR3 protein results from TCRdb running MiXCR on the RT-PCR reads. Among 490,000 or so distinct CDR3 sequences listed, less than 8% were seen once. This material consisted of PBMCs from blood, taken 23 to 25 months after vaccination. Receptors were obtained from a man between 50 and 75 years old who received an inactivated influenza vaccine.

The gene calls are TRBV20-1 and TRBJ2-3, with 7 bases identical to TRBD2. The germline V gene has CDR1 DFQATT and CDR2 SNEGSKA (reference sequence). V dropped 6 bases and J dropped 4; count of bases not matched to a gene: 13. The CDR3 sequence is 15 residues long. The CDR3 DNA reads as TGCAGTGCAGTTGGGTTGACTAGCTTGCCAGATACGCAGTATTTT. Residues: CSAVGLTSLPDTQYF.

This clonotype showed up many times. The chain links TRBV5-1 to TRBJ1-1, with D hard to call. V was trimmed by 3 bases and J by 1 base, leaving 16 bases between them. The CDR3 has 16 residues. Germline CDR1 is SGHRS and CDR2 is YFSETQ. DNA for the CDR3: TGCGCCAGCAGCTCGGCCCTTGGACGGCCGAACACTGAAGCTTTCTTT. It specifies CASSSALGRPNTEAFF.

This clonotype was detected many times. The chain employs TRBV12-3 or TRBV12-4 and TRBJ2-1; D unclear. This CDR3 has 15 residues. V lost 4 bases, J lost 9 bases, and 19 bases lay in between. For the CDR3, the DNA is TGTGCCAGCAGTTCATACGCTTGGGTTATGGGTGAGCAGTTCTTC. The encoded protein is CASSSYAWVMGEQFF.

The rearrangement joins TRBV5-6 to TRBJ2-7; TRBD2 matches at 13 bases. Trimming removed 4 bases from V and 3 bases from J; junction bases left unmatched: 4. The CDR3 sequence is 15 residues long. Germline loops: CDR1 SGHDT, CDR2 YYEEEE. The CDR3 here is CASSARTSGSYEQYF. The CDR3 coding sequence is TGTGCCAGCAGCGCTCGGACTAGCGGGAGCTACGAGCAGTACTTC.

This clonotype was detected many times. The chain uses TRBV6-2 or TRBV6-3 and TRBJ2-1; D gene ambiguous. Germline CDR1 and CDR2: MNHEY and SVGEGT. V lost 8 bases to trimming and J lost 4 bases, with 12 bases between them. This CDR3 region has 13 residues. In nucleotides, the CDR3 is TGTGCCAGCTATCAACACCCTTACAATGAGCAGTTCTTC. The encoded protein is CASYQHPYNEQFF.

This clonotype appeared a few times. Written as DNA, the CDR3 is TGTGCCAGCAGCTCTGGCGGTAGCGGGAGGGATACGCAGTATTTT. Protein sequence: CASSSGGSGRDTQYF. The V and J genes are TRBV5-8 and TRBJ2-3; 10 bases align to TRBD2. CDR3 length: 15 residues. Trimming at V came to 3 bases and at J to 6 bases, leaving 7 bases not matched to a gene. Germline V CDR1 and CDR2: SGHTS, YDEGEE.

The table lists this clonotype with many counts. The chain employs TRBV4-1 and TRBJ2-1, with 12 positions matching TRBD2. Germline V lookup: CDR1 MGHRA, CDR2 YSYEKL. CDR3 length: 16 amino acids. J was trimmed by 10 bases and V by 4 bases; bases with no gene match: 11. CDR3 sequence reads: CASSRGTSGSLQEQFF. CDR3 bases: TGCGCCAGCAGCCGGGGGACTAGCGGGTCCCTCCAGGAGCAGTTCTTC.

The chain uses TRBV20-1 and TRBJ2-2; D is perhaps TRBD1 or TRBD2 (6 bases each). This CDR3 contains 13 residues. Per germline, CDR1 DFQATT and CDR2 SNEGSKA (reference sequence). V lost 1 base and J 7 bases, leaving 10 bases between the germline ends. CDR3 in amino acids: CSARVGGLGELFF. CDR3 DNA sequence: TGCAGTGCTAGAGTAGGGGGGCTCGGGGAGCTGTTTTTT.

At least ten counts were recorded for this clonotype. J is TRBJ1-1 and V is TRBV14, with D unclear. This CDR3 has 13 amino acids. The ends were cut back, 3 bases at V and 10 bases at J, with 15 bases in the middle. The V gene's germline CDR1 is SGHDN and CDR2 FVKESK. The CDR3 coding sequence is TGTGCCAGCAGCCAGTCTGGGTCTCTTGGAGCTTTCTTT. Its translation is CASSQSGSLGAFF.

This clonotype has more than one count but fewer than ten. V usage is TRBV5-6 and J usage is TRBJ2-3; 8 nucleotides line up with TRBD2. This CDR3 spans 14 amino acids. V trimming: 3 bases; J trimming: 4 bases; junction bases outside the gene matches: 4. Germline V CDR1 and CDR2: SGHDT, YYEEEE. CDR3 DNA sequence: TGTGCCAGCAGCTCGGGACTAGGCCCAGATACGCAGTATTTT. As protein: CASSSGLGPDTQYF.

A few counts support this clonotype. The gene calls are TRBV5-1 and TRBJ2-3; 11 bases line up with TRBD2. Per the germline V gene, CDR1 is SGHRS and CDR2 is YFSETQ. CDR3 length: 14 residues. V gave up 6 bases and J gave up 8 bases; unmatched junction bases: 8. Here the CDR3 DNA reads TGCGCCAGCACCCTAGCGGGGGGCGCAGGTACGCAGTATTTT. Translated, it gives CASTLAGGAGTQYF.

The chain joins TRBV7-2 to TRBJ1-2; no definite D call. Germline V gene lookup returns CDR1 SGHTA and CDR2 FQGNSA. The germline V and J ends were trimmed by 0 bases and 1 base, with 9 bases remaining between them. This CDR3 comprises 15 residues. The CDR3 is CASSLALDINYGYTF. Here the CDR3 DNA reads TGTGCCAGCAGCTTAGCGCTCGACATTAACTATGGCTACACCTTC.

This clonotype came up a few times. CDR3 nucleotides: TGTGCCAGCAGTCCTGGACAGGGGGCCGCTCAAACTGGCTACACCTTC. Translation gives CASSPGQGAAQTGYTF. The rearrangement uses TRBV28 and TRBJ1-2, with 11 bases identical to TRBD1. With 5 bases clipped from V and 7 bases from J, the junction kept 12 bases outside the gene matches. CDR1 is MDHEN, CDR2 SYDVKM, per germline. The length of the CDR3 is 16 residues.